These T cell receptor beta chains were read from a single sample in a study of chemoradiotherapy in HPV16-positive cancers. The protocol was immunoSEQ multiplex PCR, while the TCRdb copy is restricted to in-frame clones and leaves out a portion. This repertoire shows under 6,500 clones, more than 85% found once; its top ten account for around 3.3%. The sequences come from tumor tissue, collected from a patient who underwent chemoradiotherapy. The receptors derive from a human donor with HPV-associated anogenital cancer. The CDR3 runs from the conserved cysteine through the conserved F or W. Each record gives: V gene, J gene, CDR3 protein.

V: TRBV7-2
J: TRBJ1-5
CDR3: CASSPPNQPQHF

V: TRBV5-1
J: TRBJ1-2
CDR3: CASSFSGGYGYTF

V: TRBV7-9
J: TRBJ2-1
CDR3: CASSLEGLGRGEQFF

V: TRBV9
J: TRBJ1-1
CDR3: CASSVTPNTEAFF

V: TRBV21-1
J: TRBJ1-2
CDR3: CASSAKGGRLRGYTF

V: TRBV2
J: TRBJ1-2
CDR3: CASSATGTGGSSYGYTF

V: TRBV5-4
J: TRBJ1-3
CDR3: CASSFRGSSVWGTIYF

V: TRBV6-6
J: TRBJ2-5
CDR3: CASSEGQGAWETQYF

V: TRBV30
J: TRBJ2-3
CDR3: CAWSYPIRLVSTDTQYF

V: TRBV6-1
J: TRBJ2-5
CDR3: CASSGGGTSGEPQETQYF

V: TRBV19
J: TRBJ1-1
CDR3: CASNRGKVTEAFF

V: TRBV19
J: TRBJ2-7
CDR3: CASKGRGEGGEQYF

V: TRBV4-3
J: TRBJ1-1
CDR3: CASSQGPRGSEAFF

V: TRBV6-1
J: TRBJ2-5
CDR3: CASNWSPQETQYF

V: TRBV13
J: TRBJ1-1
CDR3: CASSFDTEAFF

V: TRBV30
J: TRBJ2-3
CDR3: CAWSRRPDTQYF

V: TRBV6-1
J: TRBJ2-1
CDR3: CASRDPGQGATEQFF

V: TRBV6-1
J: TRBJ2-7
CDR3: CASSEEEGTPYEQYF

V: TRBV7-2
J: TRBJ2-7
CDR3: CASSFYKGTVYEQYF

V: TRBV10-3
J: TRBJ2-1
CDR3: CAISAGDAAYNEQFF

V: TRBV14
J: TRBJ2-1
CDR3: CASSQEGRGGRQEQFF

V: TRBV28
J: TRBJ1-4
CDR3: CASIVGGGPKEKLFF

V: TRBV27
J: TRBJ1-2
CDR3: CASSLRAGQGAGGYTF

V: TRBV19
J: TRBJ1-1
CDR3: CASIGQGLGAEAFF

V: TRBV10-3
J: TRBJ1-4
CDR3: CAISPGSRPNEKLFF

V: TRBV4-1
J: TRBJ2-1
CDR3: CASSQDGPVSSYNEQFF

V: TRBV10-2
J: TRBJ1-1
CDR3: CASGLGQANTEAFF

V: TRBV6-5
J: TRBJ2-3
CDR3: CASRRTGLGADTQYF

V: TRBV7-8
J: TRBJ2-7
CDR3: CASSLEVASGNYEQYF

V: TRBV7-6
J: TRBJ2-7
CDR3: CASSLEAGQATYEQYF

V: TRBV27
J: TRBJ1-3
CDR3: CASSVQGAGGNTIYF

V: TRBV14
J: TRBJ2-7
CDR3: CASSQGISGGSEQYF

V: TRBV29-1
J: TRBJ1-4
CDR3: CSVLDSTENEKLFF

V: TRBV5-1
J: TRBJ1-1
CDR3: CASSLEGRMNTEAFF

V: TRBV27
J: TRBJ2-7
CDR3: CASSIGNTYEQYF

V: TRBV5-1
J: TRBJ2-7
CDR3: CASAPGTSPEYEQYF

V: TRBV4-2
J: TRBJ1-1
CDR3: CASSQERRGWEAFF

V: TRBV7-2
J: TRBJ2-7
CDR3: CASSLLVLAAYEQYF

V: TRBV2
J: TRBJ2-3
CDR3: CASSEEGLAGDTQYF

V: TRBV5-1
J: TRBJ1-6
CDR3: CASSLATGQTNSPLHF

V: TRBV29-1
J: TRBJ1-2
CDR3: CSVGAQGKGGYTF

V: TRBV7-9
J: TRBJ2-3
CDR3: CASSLEVVPGSTDTQYF

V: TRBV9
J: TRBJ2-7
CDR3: CASSSGGAGAYEQYF

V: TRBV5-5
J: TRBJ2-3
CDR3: CASSFEGSGTDTQYF

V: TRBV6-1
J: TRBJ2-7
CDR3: CASSEGQGAFYEQYF

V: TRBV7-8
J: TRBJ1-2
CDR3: CASSLLSGAGYTF